The T cell receptor beta chain described here comes from a study of blood T cell repertoires in COVID-19. Across the study: The United States, Italy and Spain supplied acute and convalescent COVID-19 samples. The analysed material was cDNA or gDNA that came from T cells, B-cell-depleted T cells, or PBMCs.

Authors' analysis steps: Quantification of nucleated cells was approximated via reference gene primer amplification. Using immunoSEQ multiplex PCR, the repertoire was profiled, and TCRdb retains in-frame clones only, with some absent. D and trimming come from the DNA, and the V and J calls and clone size come from that table. The table records approximately 54,000 clones, about 86% of them present only once. Trimming cost V 4 bases and J 4 bases; bases outside gene matches: 7. The CDR3 sequence is 15 residues long. Germline V gene sequence: CDR1 KGHSH, CDR2 LQKENI. The sequence came from a man aged 45 to 65 with acute or convalescent COVID-19. Sequencing used peripheral blood. The V and J genes are TRBV18 and TRBJ1-5; TRBD1 agrees at 7 bases. The CDR3 DNA is TGTGCCAGCTCACGGGGAACAGGGGATAATCAGCCCCAGCATTTT. It encodes CASSRGTGDNQPQHF.